This T cell receptor (beta chain) is drawn from a study of T cells in Graves' hyperthyroidism and ophthalmopathy (dated by TCRdb to between 2018 and 2021). Notes on the research overall: Peripheral blood was sampled at the time of initial diagnosis, prior to any treatment. To identify TCR V-J signatures that set the groups apart, the researchers used a discovery cohort of more than 95 patients, made up of some 41 with Graves' ophthalmopathy and 55 to 65 with stable Graves' hyperthyroidism. An independent validation cohort of under 20 hyperthyroidism patients and about 16 patients who later progressed to ophthalmopathy tested prospective prediction of ophthalmopathy. The roughly 94 discovery patients were randomly split 7:3 into training and test sets. In addition, the study compared T-cell repertoires in thyroid tissue and in blood from about 6 Graves' hyperthyroidism patients. Once sampling was done, hyperthyroidism patients were given methimazole at a starting dose of 30 mg daily, whereas ophthalmopathy patients were given high-dose intravenous methylprednisolone. The paper reports TCR Vbeta CDR3 sequencing of 135 peripheral blood samples: 40 to 45 ophthalmopathy, 75 to 80 hyperthyroidism and around 17 progressor patients. What the work shows at the level of the full study, not this receptor alone: Most expanded thyroid clonotypes (frequency above 0.001) were also found in blood, which suggests that blood repertoires may mirror thyroid immune responses. In validation, the model predicted progression to ophthalmopathy a median of roughly 6.2 months before onset, with about 71% sensitivity and 72.22% specificity. A model built on a 13 V-J signature distinguished ophthalmopathy from stable hyperthyroidism, reaching over 85% sensitivity and around 81% specificity in cross-validation and 80%/75% in testing. No statistical method was used to fix the sample size in advance, and group allocation was not hidden from the investigators.

TCR beta CDR3 regions were amplified from RNA transcripts. For the first round of RT-PCR on the TCR CDR3, the HTBI primer set was used together with the Qiagen OneStep RT-PCR kit. A second multiplex PCR round built the libraries, followed by size selection and purification. Paired-end sequencing of the libraries was performed with 100 bp reads on an Illumina HiSeq2000. The source study handled its data this way. Raw data were processed with SOAPnuke, discarding reads with adapters, uncalled bases, mean Phred below 15, or no exact constant-primer or identifier match. High-quality paired reads were merged with COPE v1.2.5, and unique nucleotide sequences were defined as clonotypes. MiTCR v1.1 was used to align the clonotypes against IMGT TRBV, TRBD and TRBJ reference segments. The analysis included only V-J combinations with a frequency above 0.0001, which together covered around 99% of the repertoires. The TCS score was defined as the ratio of F50 (clonal expansion) to E x V (chaos), calculated using BLOSUM62-based TCRdist between CDR3 peptides within each V-J. Welch's t-statistics and random forest reduced roughly 540 V-J features to about 13, which were used in a naive Bayes classifier (R e1071). TCRdb applied fastp at Q25 and MiXCR to the public reads, then kept only in-frame beta chains. Here each entry gathers all rows of one CDR3 protein and keeps the most common genes and DNA. Clone size and V and J calls follow TCRdb, not the original study. The table for this sample lists 400,000 to 500,000 distinct CDR3 sequences; roughly 13% of them were counted only once. The leading ten clones occupy approximately 5.3% of the sample.

Stable Graves' hyperthyroidism was defined as no progression to ophthalmopathy during 18 months of follow-up. Hyperthyroidism patients were newly diagnosed, had a disease duration of under 2 months, and were aged 18 to 65 years. Patients with uncontrolled infections, other autoimmune diseases, pregnancy or lactation were excluded. Diagnoses were based on clinical symptoms, serum thyroxine and TRAb, thyroid ultrasound and orbital computed tomography. PBMCs were separated from roughly 10 ml of fresh peripheral blood using Ficoll-Paque density gradient centrifugation. Total RNA was extracted with Trizol reagent, and quality was checked on an Agilent 2100 Bioanalyzer. Between the V and J ends, shortened by 2 bases and 1 base respectively, the junction contains 9 bases. The CDR3, from cysteine to phenylalanine, totals 14 residues. Kept here is only the CDR3 DNA, which spans 42 bases and is read in frame from base 1. Per the germline V gene, SGHAT is the CDR1 and FQNNGV is the CDR2.

This clonotype showed up many times. Its target antigen remains unknown. Base qualities are missing; no much larger clone stands one base away. What was sequenced was blood. This TCR was recovered from a woman aged 18-29 years with Graves' hyperthyroidism. The chain employs TRBV11-2 and TRBJ2-7; the best D guess is TRBD1, with 5 bases matching. The sequenced DNA: TGTGCCAGCAGCTTATCTCGACAGTCCTACGAGCAGTACTTC. Translated, this is CASSLSRQSYEQYF. With all but the CDR3 taken from the reference TRBV11-2 and TRBJ2-7 genes, the full variable domain is: EAGVAQSPRYKIIEKRQSVAFWCNPISGHATLYWYQQILGQGPKLLIQFQNNGVVDDSQLPKDRFSAERLKGVDSTLKIQPAKLEDSAVYLCASSLSRQSYEQYFGPGTRLTVT.